This T cell receptor beta chain emerged from a study of glioma-infiltrating T cells. General study results and limits: Only very few CDR3 sequences appeared in both tissue and blood. Tissue-blood divergence was below expectation in non-neoplastic patients, above in gliomas.

Amplification of TCR alpha and beta CDR3 regions from RNA used iRepertoire nested multiplex PCR. For one-step reverse transcription and amplification, about 90-400 ng of tissue mRNA or PBMC total RNA was used. TCRdb ran MiXCR on the multiplex PCR reads and lists one entry per CDR3 protein. The repertoire holds approximately 12,000 distinct CDR3 sequences, 26% seen once, with approximately 42% in the top ten. V shed 3 bases, J shed 4 bases, and the junction held 10 bases outside the gene matches. The CDR3 loop spans 16 amino acids. This clonotype was picked up many times. The antigen is not known. The chain has TRBV12-3 or TRBV12-4 and TRBJ2-3, with TRBD2 identical over 7 bases. The sequence came from a human donor with low-grade glioma or glioblastoma, undergoing nonglioma brain surgery, or in good health (not recorded which). The source material was glioma tissue, nonneoplastic brain tissue, or PBMCs (not recorded which). The CDR3 DNA follows: TGTGCCAGCAGTTTTAACAGCGGGATCCCTTCAGATACGCAGTATTTT. Its protein product is CASSFNSGIPSDTQYF.